Presented here are 27 T cell receptor beta chains from one specimen sequenced in a study of T cells after yellow fever vaccination. TCRdb ran MiXCR on the 5' RACE reads and lists one entry per CDR3 protein. The sample holds over 100,000 distinct CDR3 sequences, approximately 8.4% seen once. The sample here was CD8+ T cells sorted from PBMCs, taken 45 days after the yellow fever booster vaccination. The receptors stem from a man aged 25 to 40 who received the YFV17D yellow fever vaccine.

This clonotype was counted at least ten times. The chain employs TRBV27 and TRBJ2-5; TRBD1 is a possible D gene (5 bases). CDR1 MNHEY and CDR2 SMNVEV come from the germline V gene (reference sequence). The V end was cut by 8 bases, the J end by 5 bases, with 15 bases between. The length of the CDR3 is 13 residues. CDR3 nucleotide sequence: TGTGCCAGCTCCATCAGGGTTTTGGAGACCCAGTACTTC. This codes for CASSIRVLETQYF.

Many counts were recorded for this clonotype. J is TRBJ1-1 and V is TRBV5-1, with D possibly matching TRBD1 (5 bases). The CDR3 is 15 residues long. Germline CDR1 reads SGHRS; CDR2 reads YFSETQ. V lost 0 bases, J lost 1 base, and 10 bases lay in between. CDR3 sequence: CASSLAGNGNTEAFF. Written as DNA, the CDR3 is TGCGCCAGCAGCTTGGCAGGGAACGGGAACACTGAAGCTTTCTTT. Complete variable domain (other parts from reference TRBV5-1 and TRBJ1-1): KAGVTQTPRYLIKTRGQQVTLSCSPISGHRSVSWYQQTPGQGLQFLFEYFSETQRNKGNFPGRFSGRQFSNSRSEMNVSTLELGDSALYLCASSLAGNGNTEAFFGQGTRLTVV.

This sequence joins TRBV20-1 and TRBJ2-1; D could derive from TRBD1 or TRBD2 (5 bases each). The CDR3 runs to 16 residues. With 0 bases removed from V and 3 bases from J, the gap between germline ends came to 15 bases. Looked up from germline, CDR1 is DFQATT and CDR2 is SNEGSKA (reference sequence). CDR3 in DNA: TGCAGTGCTAGAGATCTCGTCGGGACCCGCTACAATGAGCAGTTCTTC. This sequence encodes CSARDLVGTRYNEQFF.

Ten or more counts support this clonotype. This chain connects TRBV10-3 to TRBJ2-7, with 7 bases lining up with TRBD2. V lost 6 bases and J lost 5; bases outside the gene matches: 10. CDR3 length: 14 amino acids. Per the germline V gene, CDR1 is ENHRY and CDR2 is SYGVKD. CDR3 amino acids: CAISSGTKVDEQYF. CDR3 DNA sequence: TGTGCCATCAGCTCCGGGACTAAAGTCGACGAGCAGTACTTC.

Notes on this clonotype: This clone may be a read error of a much larger clone one base away. The CDR3 nucleotides read TGTGCCAGCGGCGTAGGCGGTCAGGGACTGAATGCCGGGGAGCTGTTTTTT. Translating it yields CASGVGGQGLNAGELFF. V and J are TRBV9 and TRBJ2-2, with a weak D call TRBD2 (6 bases). The CDR3 has 17 residues. Germline V gene sequence: CDR1 SGDLS, CDR2 YYNGEE.

This clonotype was detected a few times. V is TRBV7-9 and J is TRBJ1-1, with D perhaps matching TRBD1 (5 bases). Trimming stripped 4 bases from V and 6 bases from J, with 9 bases between. The CDR3 has 12 residues. Germline-derived CDR1 and CDR2 are SEHNR and FQNEAQ (reference sequence). The CDR3 nucleotides read TGTGCCAGCAGCTGGCAGGGACCTGAAGCTTTCTTT. It codes for CASSWQGPEAFF.

This clonotype has a handful of counts. This chain links TRBV29-1 with TRBJ2-3; 7 nucleotides line up with TRBD2. The germline gives CDR1 SQVTM, CDR2 ANQGSEA. V trimming: 4 bases; J trimming: 0 bases; junction bases outside the gene matches: 7. The CDR3 contains 15 residues. CDR3 residues: CSVGVSGSSTDTQYF. The CDR3 DNA reads as TGCAGCGTTGGAGTTAGCGGGTCTAGCACAGATACGCAGTATTTT.

This clonotype was counted between two and nine times. The chain recombines TRBV28 with TRBJ2-3; the match to TRBD1 covers 7 bases. The CDR3 consists of 19 residues. The J segment lost 2 bases and the V segment lost 3 bases, leaving 17 bases of the junction unmatched. Germline loops: CDR1 MDHEN, CDR2 SYDVKM. CDR3 nucleotides: TGTGCCAGCAGTTTTCCCCCCACTGGTACAGGGGCCCTCACAGATACGCAGTATTTT. Translated: CASSFPPTGTGALTDTQYF. The full variable domain, its missing parts supplied by reference TRBV28 and TRBJ2-3, is DVKVTQSSRYLVKRTGEKVFLECVQDMDHENMFWYRQDPGLGLRLIYFSYDVKMKEKGDIPEGYSVSREKKERFSLILESASTNQTSMYLCASSFPPTGTGALTDTQYFGPGTRLTVL.

This clonotype showed up just a few times. J is TRBJ2-5 and V is TRBV3-1, with D maybe TRBD2 (5 bases). This CDR3 comprises 17 residues. The ends were cut back, 0 bases at V and 4 bases at J, with 18 bases in the middle. Germline CDR1 reads LGHDT; CDR2 reads YNNKEL (reference sequence). The CDR3 coding sequence is TGTGCCAGCAGCCAAGATCCTTGGAGGAGAGCGGTAGAGACCCAGTACTTC. Amino acids: CASSQDPWRRAVETQYF.

This clonotype was seen ten or more times. This sequence joins TRBV6-5 and TRBJ2-2; D remains unclear. CDR1 is MNHEY and CDR2 is SVGAGI in the germline V gene. CDR3 length: 14 residues. Trimming took 2 bases from V and 6 from J, leaving 10 bases between them. CDR3 DNA sequence: TGTGCCAGCAGTTACGAAGTCCTAGCCGGGGAGCTGTTTTTT. The encoded protein is CASSYEVLAGELFF.

There are many counts of this clonotype. The rearrangement joins TRBV9 to TRBJ2-7; 11 nucleotides match TRBD1. Trimming removed 1 base from V and 5 bases from J; junction bases left unmatched: 5. The germline gives CDR1 SGDLS, CDR2 YYNGEE. This CDR3 is built from 15 residues. The chain's CDR3 is CASSVFPGQGDEQYF. In DNA, the CDR3 is TGTGCCAGCAGCGTATTCCCGGGACAGGGGGACGAGCAGTACTTC.

J is TRBJ2-5 and V is TRBV4-3; 11 positions match TRBD2. After removal of 2 bases from V and 1 base from J, the junction contained 0 bases not matched to a gene. The CDR3 contains 15 residues. Germline V gene data show CDR1 as LGHNA and CDR2 as YSLEER. This CDR3 reads CASSQLAGGQETQYF. The CDR3 nucleotides are TGCGCCAGCAGCCAACTAGCGGGAGGCCAAGAGACCCAGTACTTC.

In this sample, this clonotype turned up many times. The J gene is TRBJ2-2, the V gene TRBV29-1; D may be TRBD1 (6 bases). The ends were cut back, 4 bases at V and 5 bases at J, with 17 bases in the middle. CDR3 length: 15 amino acids. Germline assignment: CDR1 SQVTM and CDR2 ANQGSEA. CDR3 nucleotides: TGCAGCGTTGTCCTCCCAGGGGTAGAAACCGGGGAGCTGTTTTTT. It encodes CSVVLPGVETGELFF.

This clonotype was recorded at least ten times. This chain joins TRBV27 and TRBJ2-7; D call uncertain. This CDR3 is 14 amino acids long. V gave up 3 bases and J gave up 0 bases, with 9 bases separating them. Looked up from germline, CDR1 is MNHEY and CDR2 is SMNVEV (reference sequence). CDR3 nucleotides: TGTGCCAGCAGTTTGTTTGACCCCTCCTACGAGCAGTACTTC. Amino acids: CASSLFDPSYEQYF.

This clonotype has only a few counts. The rearrangement joins TRBV29-1 to TRBJ2-5; tentative D call: TRBD2 (7 bases). This CDR3 is built from 15 residues. The V gene's germline CDR1 is SQVTM and CDR2 ANQGSEA. V lost 3 bases and J lost 5, with 19 bases in between. In nucleotides, the CDR3 is TGCAGCGTTGAGAAGGGGGGGCCAGCTGGGGAGACCCAGTACTTC. Its translation: CSVEKGGPAGETQYF. The whole variable domain, filled in from reference TRBV29-1 and TRBJ2-5, reads SAVISQKPSRDICQRGTSLTIQCQVDSQVTMMFWYRQQPGQSLTLIATANQGSEATYESGFVIDKFPISRPNLTFSTLTVSNMSPEDSSIYLCSVEKGGPAGETQYFGPGTRLLVL.

V is TRBV9 and J is TRBJ1-5, with D unclear. CDR3 length: 15 residues. V was shortened by 2 bases and J by 3 bases, with 12 bases between the two germline ends. Per germline, CDR1 SGDLS and CDR2 YYNGEE. This CDR3 is CASSVSGNDNQPQHF. The CDR3 region has the DNA TGTGCCAGCAGCGTTTCCGGGAACGACAATCAGCCCCAGCATTTT.

This chain joins TRBV20-1 and TRBJ2-1, with D possibly being TRBD1 (5 bases). The CDR3 loop spans 11 amino acids. V was cut by 3 bases and J by 6 bases, with 6 bases left in between. CDR1 DFQATT and CDR2 SNEGSKA come from the germline V gene (reference sequence). The CDR3 reads CSASRGNEQFF. CDR3 DNA sequence: TGCAGTGCTAGTAGGGGCAATGAGCAGTTCTTC.

The chain employs TRBV20-1 and TRBJ2-1; D gene ambiguous. This CDR3 has 16 residues. Between the trimmed V and J ends, which lost 4 bases and 0 bases, there was a span of 16 bases. Germline-derived CDR1 and CDR2 are DFQATT and SNEGSKA (reference sequence). In nucleotides, the CDR3 is TGCAGTGCTATGACTCTTGACCGTAGCTCCTACAATGAGCAGTTCTTC. It encodes CSAMTLDRSSYNEQFF.

In this sample, this clonotype turned up once. This sequence joins TRBV5-6 and TRBJ2-3, with D maybe TRBD2 (6 bases). Trimming took 3 bases from V and 11 from J, leaving 13 bases between them. This CDR3 is 12 amino acids long. Germline V gene lookup returns CDR1 SGHDT and CDR2 YYEEEE. The CDR3 protein is CASSSSASMQYF. The CDR3 DNA reads TGTGCCAGCAGCTCTAGCGCTAGTATGCAGTATTTT. The whole variable domain, filled in from reference TRBV5-6 and TRBJ2-3, reads DAGVTQSPTHLIKTRGQQVTLRCSPKSGHDTVSWYQQALGQGPQFIFQYYEEEERQRGNFPDRFSGHQFPNYSSELNVNALLLGDSALYLCASSSSASMQYFGPGTRLTVL.

As for this clonotype: At one of its ends the junction is not consistent with the germline gene, which may arise from a read error. V is TRBV19 and J is TRBJ1-1; D remains ambiguous. The CDR3 sequence is 15 residues long. Germline CDR1 reads LNHDA; CDR2 reads SQIVND (reference sequence). CDR3 residues: CTSTQLGSRNTEAFF. CDR3 nucleotides: TGTACCAGTACCCAACTAGGCAGCCGGAACACTGAAGCTTTCTTT.

This clonotype was counted many times. V gene TRBV14 combines with J gene TRBJ1-3; TRBD1 aligns across 9 bases. J gave up 8 bases and V 4 bases, and 9 bases lay outside the gene matches. The V gene's germline CDR1 is SGHDN and CDR2 FVKESK. The CDR3 extends over 15 amino acids. The CDR3 here is CASSPRTGVLDTIYF. DNA for the CDR3: TGTGCCAGCAGCCCCCGGACAGGGGTTTTAGACACCATATATTTT.

This clonotype came up once. This chain links TRBV7-2 with TRBJ2-7; 12 nucleotides align to TRBD2. V was pared by 5 bases and J by 4 bases, with 6 bases of the junction left unmatched. Germline V CDR1 and CDR2: SGHTA, FQGNSA. This CDR3 has 15 residues. CDR3 loop: CASSAGLAGRYEQYF. The CDR3 DNA reads TGTGCCAGCAGCGCCGGACTAGCGGGGAGATACGAGCAGTACTTC. The full variable domain, rest sourced from reference TRBV7-2 and TRBJ2-7, is GAGVSQSPSNKVTEKGKDVELRCDPISGHTALYWYRQSLGQGLEFLIYFQGNSAPDKSGLPSDRFSAERTGGSVSTLTIQRTQQEDSAVYLCASSAGLAGRYEQYFGPGTRLTVT.

This clonotype has a count of ten or more. The chain combines TRBV12-3 or TRBV12-4 with TRBJ2-7, with a tentative D call TRBD1 (5 bases). This CDR3 has 14 amino acids. Trimming left V 1 base short and J 2 bases short, with 9 bases between. CDR3 nucleotide sequence: TGTGCCAGCAGTTTAGGGGGCCGACCCTACGAGCAGTACTTC. It is translated as CASSLGGRPYEQYF.

Ten or more counts support this clonotype. The V call is TRBV5-1, the J call TRBJ2-1, with 7 nucleotides matching TRBD2. The CDR3 length is 15 residues. Germline V gene data show CDR1 as SGHRS and CDR2 as YFSETQ. Losses at the gene ends were 1 base for V and 4 bases for J; bases not matched to a gene: 5. CDR3 sequence reads: CASSLSGDLYNEQFF. The CDR3 DNA reads TGCGCCAGCAGCTTGAGCGGGGACTTGTACAATGAGCAGTTCTTC.

This clonotype occurred many times. The V call is TRBV19, the J call TRBJ1-5, with a tentative D call TRBD1 (5 bases). Germline-derived CDR1 and CDR2 are LNHDA and SQIVND (reference sequence). V lost 3 bases to trimming and J lost 7 bases, with 10 bases between them. This CDR3 has 13 amino acids. The CDR3 bases are TGTGCCAGTAGTATTCGGAGGGGCCAGCCCCAGCATTTT. Amino acids: CASSIRRGQPQHF.

CDR3 sequence: CSATPATGGSIQYF. DNA of the CDR3: TGCAGTGCCACACCGGCCACCGGGGGAAGCATTCAGTACTTC. This chain joins TRBV20-1 and TRBJ2-4; TRBD2 is a possible D gene (6 bases). Germline V gene data show CDR1 as DFQATT and CDR2 as SNEGSKA (reference sequence). The CDR3 spans 14 residues. Trimming stripped 6 bases from V and 9 bases from J, with 21 bases between.

This clonotype has just a few counts. Here the CDR3 reads CASSSDRVYEQYF. Here the CDR3 DNA reads TGTGCCAGCTCTTCCGACAGGGTATACGAGCAGTACTTC. This sequence joins TRBV18 and TRBJ2-7, with 7 positions matching TRBD1. Germline trimming cut 6 bases from V and 4 bases from J; bases unmatched to any gene: 6. Germline V gene data show CDR1 as KGHSH and CDR2 as LQKENI. The CDR3 has 13 residues.